The clone carrying this T cell receptor beta chain was recorded at least ten times. Its ends do not fully match the called genes, so a read error is possible. No treatment of any kind had been given to any patient before thyroid surgery. The data were taken from a study of metastatic and nonmetastatic thyroid tumors. At the level of the study: Repertoire comparison spanned blood and tumor or nodule tissue of malignant and benign thyroid patients.

TCRdb reprocessed the PCR reads via MiXCR. This table holds about 59,000 clones, around 16% found once. The sample comprised blood. This receptor was obtained from a male donor with papillary thyroid cancer or a benign thyroid nodule (not recorded which). Some clones in this sample may be carry-over from other donors' samples.

The CDR3 DNA reads as TGTGCCAGCTCCTTAAACCAAGGGACCCAGTACTTC. This sequence encodes CASSLNQGTQYF. The chain uses TRBV12-3 or TRBV12-4 and TRBJ2-5; D uncertain. The CDR3 length is 12 residues.